These 21 T cell receptor beta chains were all obtained from the same sample, sequenced in a study of PD-L1 blockade in urothelial cancer. Profiled with immunoSEQ multiplex PCR; TCRdb holds only in-frame clones, not every one. The sample lists some 48,000 clones, around 88% seen once, with more than 9% in the top ten. Time point defined: peripheral blood 6 weeks after treatment start. The specimen was PBMCs, collected around atezolizumab (anti-PD-L1) treatment. The receptors come from a man aged 60 to 75 with urothelial cancer.

J is TRBJ1-3 and V is TRBV6-4; TRBD1 matches at 10 bases. The germline V gene has CDR1 MRHNA and CDR2 SNTAGT. The CDR3 spans 17 residues. With V trimmed by 4 bases and J by 1 base, 7 bases remained unmatched. The CDR3 sequence: CASSAPGQGISGNTIYF. DNA for the CDR3: TGTGCCAGCAGTGCTCCGGGACAGGGGATTTCTGGAAACACCATATATTTT.

This chain links TRBV27 with TRBJ1-1, with D possibly matching TRBD1 (6 bases). This CDR3 comprises 13 residues. CDR1 is MNHEY and CDR2 is SMNVEV in the germline V gene (reference sequence). Trimming left V 4 bases short and J 5 bases short, with 11 bases between. CDR3 in DNA: TGTGCCAGCAGTTCGAACAGGGTTACTGAAGCTTTCTTT. It encodes CASSSNRVTEAFF.

J is TRBJ1-6 and V is TRBV5-1; TRBD1 agrees at 9 bases. V was clipped by 2 bases and J by 8 bases; unmatched bases: 5. The CDR3 runs 15 residues. Germline V gene sequence: CDR1 SGHRS, CDR2 YFSETQ. The CDR3 nucleotides are TGCGCCAGCAGCTTCTCCAGACAGGGGGATTCACCCCTCCACTTT. Its translation: CASSFSRQGDSPLHF.

The chain carries TRBV4-3 and TRBJ2-7; D remains unclear. CDR1 and CDR2 from the germline V gene are LGHNA and YSLEER. CDR3 size: 14 residues. Trimming took off 0 bases at V and 0 bases at J, with 6 bases between the two ends. DNA for the CDR3: TGCGCCAGCAGCCAAGATACGGGCTCCTACGAGCAGTACTTC. Translated, it gives CASSQDTGSYEQYF.

The chain joins TRBV7-9 to TRBJ1-2; no clear D. This CDR3 has 16 residues. Deletions cut 1 base from V and 4 bases from J, with 16 bases between. The germline gives CDR1 SEHNR, CDR2 FQNEAQ (reference sequence). The CDR3 loop is CASSLDAEVGSYGYTF. CDR3 DNA: TGTGCCAGCAGCTTAGACGCCGAAGTAGGGAGCTATGGCTACACCTTC.

This rearrangement joins TRBV25-1 to TRBJ1-2; TRBD1 matches 12 bases. Trimming at V came to 3 bases and at J to 7 bases, leaving 0 bases not matched to a gene. This CDR3 spans 13 amino acids. From germline, CDR1 is MGHDK and CDR2 SYGVNS. Here the CDR3 DNA reads TGTGCCAGCAGTGAGGGACAGGGGGCTGGCTACACCTTC. It codes for CASSEGQGAGYTF.

The J gene is TRBJ2-3, the V gene TRBV10-1, with 13 bases fitting TRBD2. The germline V gene encodes CDR1 WNHNN and CDR2 SYGVQD (reference sequence). V dropped 4 bases and J dropped 1; count of bases not matched to a gene: 5. The CDR3 runs 17 residues. The chain's CDR3 is CASSGLAGGPRTDTQYF. The CDR3 nucleotides are TGCGCCAGCAGTGGACTAGCGGGGGGTCCCCGCACAGATACGCAGTATTTT.

The CDR3 spells CASSLAPSEPNSGNTIYF. In DNA, the CDR3 is TGTGCCAGCAGCTTAGCCCCCAGCGAACCCAACTCTGGAAACACCATATATTTT. The V and J genes are TRBV11-3 and TRBJ1-3; D is ambiguous. Germline V gene sequence: CDR1 SGHNT, CDR2 YENEEA. CDR3 length: 18 amino acids. V lost 1 base and J 0 bases, leaving 16 bases between the germline ends.

This clone was detected a few times. Here the CDR3 reads CASSRQGRTNYGYTF. For the CDR3, the DNA is TGCGCCAGTTCGAGACAGGGGCGAACTAACTATGGCTACACCTTC. The chain links TRBV4-1 to TRBJ1-2; the match to TRBD1 covers 8 bases. Losses at the gene ends were 9 bases for V and 0 bases for J; bases not matched to a gene: 9. Per the germline V gene, CDR1 is MGHRA and CDR2 is YSYEKL. This CDR3 is built from 15 residues.

J is TRBJ2-7 and V is TRBV7-9, with TRBD1 as a possible D gene (5 bases). V was pared by 1 base and J by 2 bases, with 15 bases between. The CDR3 has 16 residues. Germline V lookup: CDR1 SEHNR, CDR2 FQNEAQ (reference sequence). The CDR3 region is CASSLGGAGPTYEQYF. CDR3 nucleotides: TGTGCCAGCAGCTTAGGAGGTGCAGGGCCCACCTACGAGCAGTACTTC.

The rearrangement links TRBV27 to TRBJ1-2, with a tentative D call TRBD1 (6 bases). From germline, CDR1 is MNHEY and CDR2 SMNVEV (reference sequence). The CDR3 has 15 amino acids. Trimming shortened V by 5 bases and J by 2 bases, and 15 bases separated the two germline ends. In DNA form, the CDR3 reads TGTGCCAGCAGTCCCCCCGACAGGAAAAACTATGGCTACACCTTC. The encoded protein is CASSPPDRKNYGYTF.

The chain joins TRBV11-2 to TRBJ2-3; TRBD2 agrees at 8 bases. The CDR3 contains 16 residues. Germline loops: CDR1 SGHAT, CDR2 FQNNGV. J was trimmed by 1 base and V by 4 bases; bases with no gene match: 7. CDR3: CASSSAGLGGTDTQYF. CDR3 coding DNA: TGTGCCAGCAGCTCAGCGGGACTAGGGGGCACAGATACGCAGTATTTT.

The chain carries TRBV30 and TRBJ2-7; 11 nucleotides align to TRBD2. J gave up 6 bases and V 4 bases, and 11 bases lay outside the gene matches. The CDR3 totals 15 residues. Germline CDR1 GTSNPN, CDR2 SVGIG (reference sequence). CDR3 in amino acids: CAWNIAGGPLSEQYF. The CDR3 DNA reads TGTGCCTGGAACATAGCGGGGGGGCCCCTGAGCGAGCAGTACTTC.

In this sample, this clone turned up a few times. This chain uses TRBV6-1 with TRBJ1-1, with 7 bases lining up with TRBD1. Per germline, CDR1 MNHNS and CDR2 SASEGT. J gave up 4 bases and V 8 bases, and 7 bases lay outside the gene matches. The CDR3 contains 13 residues. The CDR3 DNA is TGTGCCAGCGTAGAGGGGGCGACCACTGAAGCTTTCTTT. Protein product: CASVEGATTEAFF.

This clone was picked up one time. The chain links TRBV7-2 to TRBJ2-5; possibly TRBD2 for D (7 bases). Trimming removed 5 bases from V and 3 bases from J, with 13 bases in between. Germline CDR1 is SGHTA and CDR2 is FQGNSA. CDR3 length: 14 amino acids. As DNA, the CDR3 is TGTGCCAGCAGCCTCGGGGGGCAGAAAGAGACCCAGTACTTC. This gives the protein CASSLGGQKETQYF.

CDR3 DNA sequence: TGTGCCAGCAGCTTAGGAGGTTCACTCTCCTACGAGCAGTACTTC. It codes for CASSLGGSLSYEQYF. The chain combines TRBV11-2 with TRBJ2-7, with D uncertain. This CDR3 has 15 residues. Trimming shortened V by 1 base and J by 0 bases, and 10 bases separated the two germline ends. CDR1 is SGHAT and CDR2 is FQNNGV in the germline V gene.

The chain carries TRBV11-2 and TRBJ2-5, with D unresolved. The V and J ends lost 5 bases and 1 base respectively, with 8 bases between them. Germline-derived CDR1 and CDR2 are SGHAT and FQNNGV. CDR3 length: 13 residues. DNA of the CDR3: TGTGCCAGCAGCCCCCCGGTCCAAGAGACCCAGTACTTC. Its protein is CASSPPVQETQYF. The full variable domain, rest sourced from reference TRBV11-2 and TRBJ2-5, is EAGVAQSPRYKIIEKRQSVAFWCNPISGHATLYWYQQILGQGPKLLIQFQNNGVVDDSQLPKDRFSAERLKGVDSTLKIQPAKLEDSAVYLCASSPPVQETQYFGPGTRLLVL.

The CDR3 region is CSVEDQGAGGYTF. Here the CDR3 DNA reads TGCAGCGTTGAAGACCAGGGGGCTGGAGGCTACACCTTC. The chain has TRBV29-1 and TRBJ1-2; TRBD1 agrees at 8 bases. Losses at the gene ends were 0 bases for V and 8 bases for J; bases not matched to a gene: 5. CDR1 is SQVTM, CDR2 ANQGSEA, per germline. The CDR3 consists of 13 residues.

The J gene is TRBJ2-7, the V gene TRBV19, with TRBD1 matching over 7 bases. CDR3 length equals 15 residues. The V gene's germline CDR1 is LNHDA and CDR2 SQIVND (reference sequence). V dropped 5 bases and J dropped 7; count of bases not matched to a gene: 14. The CDR3 spells CASSPRTGRQLEQYF. The CDR3 DNA is TGTGCCAGTAGTCCCAGGACAGGTAGACAGCTGGAGCAGTACTTC.

This clone was seen a handful of times. The chain is built from TRBV5-1 and TRBJ1-6; TRBD1 aligns across 7 bases. The CDR3 contains 15 residues. V was clipped by 4 bases and J by 7 bases; unmatched bases: 8. Germline CDR1 SGHRS, CDR2 YFSETQ. The CDR3 sequence: CASSPGDSLNSPLHF. The CDR3 region has the DNA TGCGCCAGCAGCCCGGGGGACAGCCTCAATTCACCCCTCCACTTT.

This rearrangement joins TRBV7-9 to TRBJ2-7; possibly TRBD2 for D (6 bases). Germline assignment: CDR1 SEHNR and CDR2 FQNEAQ (reference sequence). Trimming shortened V by 5 bases and J by 5 bases, and 22 bases separated the two germline ends. The CDR3 is 16 amino acids. CDR3 sequence: CASSILGFSGKNEQYF. The DNA for the CDR3 is TGTGCCAGCAGCATACTGGGGTTTAGCGGAAAAAACGAGCAGTACTTC.